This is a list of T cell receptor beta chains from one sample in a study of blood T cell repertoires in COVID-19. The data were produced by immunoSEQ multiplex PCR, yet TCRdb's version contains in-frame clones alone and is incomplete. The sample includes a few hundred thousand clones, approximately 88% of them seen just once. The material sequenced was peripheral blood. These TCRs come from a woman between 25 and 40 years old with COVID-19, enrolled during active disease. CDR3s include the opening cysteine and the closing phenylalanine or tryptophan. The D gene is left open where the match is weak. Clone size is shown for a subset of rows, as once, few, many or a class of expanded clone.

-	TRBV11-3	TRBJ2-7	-	CASSLVLGQGPTPSSYEQYF	TGTGCCAGCAGCTTAGTACTCGGGCAGGGGCCAACTCCAAGCTCCTACGAGCAGTACTTC
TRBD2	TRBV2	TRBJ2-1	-	CASRAGLAGAYEQFF	TGTGCCAGCAGAGCGGGACTAGCGGGAGCCTATGAGCAGTTCTTC
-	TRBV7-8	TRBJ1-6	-	CASSSGGGYSPLHF	TGTGCCAGCAGCTCGGGGGGGGGATATTCACCCCTCCACTTT
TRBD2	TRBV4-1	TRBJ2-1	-	CASSRRGDSGGANEQFF	TGCGCCAGCAGCCGCCGAGGCGATAGCGGGGGGGCGAATGAGCAGTTCTTC
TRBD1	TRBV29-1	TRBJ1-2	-	CSVNQGDYGYTF	TGCAGCGTTAACCAGGGGGACTATGGCTACACCTTC
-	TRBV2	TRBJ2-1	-	CASSVNSYNEQFF	TGTGCCAGCAGCGTAAACTCCTACAATGAGCAGTTCTTC
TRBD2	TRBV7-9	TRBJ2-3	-	CASSPLSGGLQDTQYF	TGTGCCAGCAGCCCTCTTAGCGGGGGCCTTCAAGATACGCAGTATTTT
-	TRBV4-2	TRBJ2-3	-	CASSQEGAYSTDTQYF	TGTGCCAGCAGCCAAGAGGGCGCGTATAGCACAGATACGCAGTATTTT
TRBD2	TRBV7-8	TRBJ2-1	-	CASTIGTSGGAFYNEQFF	TGTGCCAGCACCATCGGGACTAGCGGGGGGGCATTCTACAATGAGCAGTTCTTC
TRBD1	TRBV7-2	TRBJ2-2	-	CASSPSLDRGLAGELFF	TGTGCCAGCAGCCCCAGCCTGGACAGGGGATTGGCCGGGGAGCTGTTTTTT
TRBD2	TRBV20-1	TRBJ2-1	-	CSASIAGAYNEQFF	TGCAGTGCTAGTATAGCGGGGGCTTACAATGAGCAGTTCTTC
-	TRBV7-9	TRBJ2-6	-	CASSRSTGLTLSGANVLTF	TGTGCCAGCAGCCGATCAACGGGACTCACCCTCTCTGGGGCCAACGTCCTGACTTTC
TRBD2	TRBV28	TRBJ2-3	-	CASSWISGGGTDTQYF	TGTGCCAGCAGTTGGATCAGCGGGGGGGGCACAGATACGCAGTATTTT
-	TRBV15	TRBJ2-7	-	CATSSEAGDYEQYF	TGTGCCACCAGCAGTGAGGCTGGAGACTACGAGCAGTACTTC
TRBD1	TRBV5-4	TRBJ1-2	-	CAGTRQGRNYGYTF	TGTGCCGGTACTAGACAGGGGCGGAACTATGGCTACACCTTC
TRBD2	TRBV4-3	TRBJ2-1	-	CASSQDIGGGQFF	TGCGCCAGCAGCCAAGATATTGGGGGGGGGCAGTTCTTC
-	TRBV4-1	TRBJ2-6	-	CASLTGANVLTF	TGCGCCAGTTTAACAGGGGCCAACGTCCTGACTTTC
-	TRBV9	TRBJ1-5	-	CASSVEGRGNQPQHF	TGTGCCAGCAGCGTAGAAGGCAGGGGCAATCAGCCCCAGCATTTT
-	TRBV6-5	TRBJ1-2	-	CASSYGSGSGYGYTF	TGTGCCAGCAGTTACGGATCAGGGTCGGGCTATGGCTACACCTTC
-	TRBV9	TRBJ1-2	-	CASSVATMAGANYGYTF	TGTGCCAGCAGCGTAGCTACTATGGCAGGGGCTAACTATGGCTACACCTTC
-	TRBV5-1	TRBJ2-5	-	CASSGGLDEETQYF	TGCGCCAGCAGCGGGGGACTGGATGAAGAGACCCAGTACTTC
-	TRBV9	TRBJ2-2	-	CASSARLVNTGELFF	TGTGCCAGCAGCGCTCGACTAGTGAACACCGGGGAGCTGTTTTTT
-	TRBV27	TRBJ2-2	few	CASRVSPGWGFSNTGELFF	TGTGCCAGCAGAGTGTCCCCCGGATGGGGCTTTTCGAACACCGGGGAGCTGTTTTTT
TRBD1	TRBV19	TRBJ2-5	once	CASSLQGVGIQETQYF	TGTGCCAGTAGTCTACAGGGGGTCGGGATCCAAGAGACCCAGTACTTC
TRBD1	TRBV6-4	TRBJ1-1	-	CASRWDREGTEAFF	TGTGCCAGCCGATGGGACAGGGAGGGCACTGAAGCTTTCTTT
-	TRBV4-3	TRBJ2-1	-	CASSHAWGPQFF	TGCGCCAGCAGCCACGCTTGGGGCCCCCAGTTCTTC
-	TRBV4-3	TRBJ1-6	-	CASSQDYVAGVASPLHF	TGCGCCAGCAGCCAAGATTACGTCGCAGGGGTGGCTTCACCCCTCCACTTT
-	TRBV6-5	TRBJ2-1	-	CASKGFIAGYNEQFF	TGTGCCAGCAAGGGCTTTATCGCGGGCTACAATGAGCAGTTCTTC
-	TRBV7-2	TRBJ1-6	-	CASSWIGEGSPLHF	TGTGCCAGCAGCTGGATAGGGGAAGGATCACCCCTCCACTTT
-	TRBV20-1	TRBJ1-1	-	CSAPRDTEAFF	TGCAGTGCCCCCCGGGACACTGAAGCTTTCTTT
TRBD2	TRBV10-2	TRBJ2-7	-	CASSEPGGAREQYF	TGCGCCAGCAGTGAACCGGGGGGGGCGCGAGAGCAGTACTTC
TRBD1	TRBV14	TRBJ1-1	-	CASSTPGQGYLGPF	TGTGCCAGCAGCACACCGGGACAGGGGTACTTGGGACCCTTT
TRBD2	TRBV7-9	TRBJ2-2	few	CASSFRHGRSGTGELFF	TGTGCCAGCAGCTTTCGCCACGGGAGGTCGGGCACCGGGGAGCTGTTTTTT
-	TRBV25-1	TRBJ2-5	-	CASSEITGHAETQYF	TGTGCCAGCAGTGAAATTACGGGACATGCGGAGACCCAGTACTTC
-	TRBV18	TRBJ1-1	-	CASSPLQGGVVDTEAFF	TGTGCCAGCTCACCTTTACAGGGAGGGGTAGTGGACACTGAAGCTTTCTTT
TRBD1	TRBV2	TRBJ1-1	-	CASRGTGGAISNTEAFF	TGTGCCAGCAGGGGGACAGGGGGCGCGATATCGAACACTGAAGCTTTCTTT
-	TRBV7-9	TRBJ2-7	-	CASSFRYSGLEQYF	TGTGCCAGCAGCTTTCGGTATTCCGGGTTAGAGCAGTACTTC
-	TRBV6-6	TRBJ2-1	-	CASSYGGYSSYNEQFF	TGTGCCAGCAGTTACGGGGGGTACAGCTCCTACAATGAGCAGTTCTTC
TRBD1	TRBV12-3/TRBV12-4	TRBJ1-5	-	CASSRDRVRPQHF	TGTGCCAGCAGTCGGGACAGGGTAAGGCCCCAGCATTTT
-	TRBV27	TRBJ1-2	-	CASSLRSNYGYTF	TGTGCCAGCAGTTTGAGATCTAACTATGGCTACACCTTC
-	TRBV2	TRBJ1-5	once	CASSDLGGSNQPQHF	TGTGCCAGCAGTGACCTGGGGGGTAGCAATCAGCCCCAGCATTTT
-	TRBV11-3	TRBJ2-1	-	CASSPQGSRTYNEQFF	TGTGCCAGCAGCCCCCAGGGGAGTCGGACCTACAATGAGCAGTTCTTC
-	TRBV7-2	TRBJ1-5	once	CASRKGGANQPQHF	TGTGCCAGCAGAAAGGGGGGGGCGAATCAGCCCCAGCATTTT
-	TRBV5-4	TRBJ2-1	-	CASSLDSYNEQFF	TGTGCCAGCAGCTTGGACTCTTACAATGAGCAGTTCTTC
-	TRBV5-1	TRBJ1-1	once	CASSFFGGNTEAFF	TGCGCCAGCAGCTTCTTCGGGGGGAACACTGAAGCTTTCTTT
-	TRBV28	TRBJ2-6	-	CASTKAGIVLTF	TGTGCCAGCACAAAGGCCGGGATCGTCCTGACTTTC
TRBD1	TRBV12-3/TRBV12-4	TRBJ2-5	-	CASSLDREETQYF	TGTGCCAGCAGCCTCGACAGGGAAGAGACCCAGTACTTC
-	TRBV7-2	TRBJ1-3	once	CASSFRGDLRGNTIYF	TGTGCCAGCAGCTTTCGCGGGGATTTGAGAGGAAACACCATATATTTT
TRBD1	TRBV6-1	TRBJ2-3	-	CASSERGQWDTQYF	TGTGCCAGCAGTGAAAGGGGACAGTGGGATACGCAGTATTTT
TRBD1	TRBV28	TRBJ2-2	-	CASSLPGQGVNTGELFF	TGTGCCAGCAGTTTACCCGGACAGGGGGTTAACACCGGGGAGCTGTTTTTT
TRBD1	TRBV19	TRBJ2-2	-	CASKDRATTGELFF	TGTGCCAGTAAGGACAGGGCGACGACCGGGGAGCTGTTTTTT
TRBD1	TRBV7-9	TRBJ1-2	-	CASSFILDRGIGYTF	TGTGCCAGCAGCTTCATTCTGGACAGGGGGATCGGCTACACCTTC
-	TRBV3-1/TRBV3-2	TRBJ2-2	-	CASSQLGELFF	TGTGCCAGCAGCCAATTAGGGGAGCTGTTTTTT
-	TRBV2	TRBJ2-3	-	CASRGDSSFETDTQYF	TGTGCCAGCAGGGGGGACTCCTCCTTCGAAACAGATACGCAGTATTTT
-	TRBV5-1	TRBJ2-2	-	CASSPEAGLNTGELFF	TGCGCCAGCAGCCCCGAGGCAGGGTTGAACACCGGGGAGCTGTTTTTT